A single sample gave rise to the 5 T cell receptor beta chains below, sequenced in a study of human T cells and chemical hapten exposure. TCRdb reprocessed the RACE reads with MiXCR, giving one entry per CDR3 protein. Of roughly 380,000 distinct CDR3 sequences in the sample, about 6% were seen once. Time point indicated: patch test 2, 6 weeks after DPC sensitization. Described treatment: therapeutic diphenylcyclopropenone sensitization with weekly scalp DPC. The sample was whole blood, taken in connection with sensitization to the hapten diphenylcyclopropenone (DPC). Receptors originate from a woman between 18 and 29 years old with alopecia areata. Some clones in this sample may be carry-over from other donors' samples.

This clonotype was seen only a few times. This chain links TRBV4-2 with TRBJ2-1; D unclear. V was trimmed by 0 bases and J by 0 bases, leaving 12 bases between them. CDR3 length equals 17 residues. Germline V CDR1 and CDR2: LGHNA, YNFKEQ. For the CDR3, the DNA is TGTGCCAGCAGCCAAGAAATTGCGCCACCCTCCTACAATGAGCAGTTCTTC. This codes for CASSQEIAPPSYNEQFF.

V gene TRBV6-1 combines with J gene TRBJ2-1; D might be TRBD1 or TRBD2, each matching 5 bases. The CDR3 spans 15 residues. Deletions cut 5 bases from V and 4 bases from J, with 15 bases between. Germline CDR1 is MNHNS and CDR2 is SASEGT. CDR3 sequence reads: CASSPGSTFYNEQFF. The CDR3 coding sequence is TGTGCCAGCAGTCCAGGGAGTACATTTTACAATGAGCAGTTCTTC.

The J gene is TRBJ1-5, the V gene TRBV5-1; D is perhaps TRBD1 (5 bases). V was shortened by 3 bases and J by 4 bases, with 8 bases between the two germline ends. CDR1 and CDR2 (germline): SGHRS, YFSETQ. The CDR3 has 13 residues. In DNA, the CDR3 is TGCGCCAGCAGCTGGGACGGTAATCAGCCCCAGCATTTT. This sequence encodes CASSWDGNQPQHF.

This rearrangement joins TRBV20-1 to TRBJ2-3; the match to TRBD2 covers 10 bases. Trimming cost V 5 bases and J 4 bases; bases outside gene matches: 9. From germline, CDR1 is DFQATT and CDR2 SNEGSKA (reference sequence). This CDR3 has 15 amino acids. CDR3 DNA: TGCAGTGCTGTCCAGCGGGGGGGGTCCCCAGATACGCAGTATTTT. This codes for CSAVQRGGSPDTQYF.

The chain uses TRBV12-3 or TRBV12-4 and TRBJ2-5; tentative D call: TRBD1 (5 bases). The CDR3 contains 13 residues. V shed 1 base and J shed 6 bases, with 9 bases lying between them. As DNA, the CDR3 is TGTGCCAGCAGTTTAGAGGGGATCCAGACCCAGTACTTC. Protein product: CASSLEGIQTQYF.